This T cell receptor (beta chain) was sequenced for a study of CD8+ T cells in alopecia areata. Across the whole study: Severity of treated patients was scored by affected scalp percentage.

Following extraction, RNA underwent reverse transcription to cDNA, which served as the sequencing template. Libraries were prepared by immunoSEQ multiplex PCR; TCRdb keeps only in-frame clonotypes and omits some of them. The table records 90,000 to 120,000 clones, about four fifths of them present only once. The CDR3 is 14 amino acids. Treatment: oral pan-JAK inhibitor, 5-10 mg twice daily. This TCR was recovered from a human donor with alopecia areata. Source: CD8+ T cells sorted from blood, taken at week 24, from a patient treated with tofacitinib. The J gene is TRBJ2-5, the V gene TRBV21-1; the table's D call, TRBD1, was not checked against the DNA. TRBV21-1 is deemed a pseudogene. The CDR3 region has the DNA TGTGCCAGCAGCAAAGCCGACCGACAGAAGACCCAGTACTTC. This encodes CASSKADRQKTQYF.